This TCR beta chain was recorded in a study of blood T cell repertoires in COVID-19. Study background: T cells, B-cell-depleted T cells, or PBMCs provided the cDNA or gDNA that served as material.

Clones were sequenced by immunoSEQ multiplex PCR, and TCRdb holds only the in-frame ones, with some missing. The sample records about 240,000 clones, roughly 79% being singletons. Germline V gene sequence: CDR1 MDHEN, CDR2 SYDVKM. This CDR3 has 15 residues. V gave up 2 bases and J gave up 7 bases, with 17 bases separating them. Sequencing used peripheral blood. V and J are TRBV28 and TRBJ1-2; TRBD1 might be the D (6 bases). The clonotype comes from a woman of 80 years or more with COVID-19, enrolled during active disease. This CDR3 is CASSLLTSGGPGYTF. The CDR3, as DNA: TGTGCCAGCAGTTTACTAACCTCCGGGGGGCCTGGCTACACCTTC.